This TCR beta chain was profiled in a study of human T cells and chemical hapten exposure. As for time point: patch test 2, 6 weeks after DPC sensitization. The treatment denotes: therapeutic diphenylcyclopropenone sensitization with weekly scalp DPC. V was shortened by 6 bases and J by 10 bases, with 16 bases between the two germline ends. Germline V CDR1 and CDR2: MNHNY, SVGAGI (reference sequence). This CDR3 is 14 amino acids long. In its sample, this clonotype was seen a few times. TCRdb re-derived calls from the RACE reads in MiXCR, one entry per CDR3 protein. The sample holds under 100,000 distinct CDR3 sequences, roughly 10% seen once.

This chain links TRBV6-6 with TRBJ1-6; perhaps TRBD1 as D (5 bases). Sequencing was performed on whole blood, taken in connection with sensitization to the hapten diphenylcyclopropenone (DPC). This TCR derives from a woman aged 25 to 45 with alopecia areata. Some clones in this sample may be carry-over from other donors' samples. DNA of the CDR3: TGTGCCAGCAGCTCTAACGGTGGGGACTCACCCCTCCACTTT. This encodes CASSSNGGDSPLHF.